The subject of this entry is one T cell receptor (beta chain). The antigen remains unidentified. This sample was included in a study of CD8 T cells in ankylosing spondylitis. General observations from the study: Typical of ankylosing spondylitis blood, it appeared, was a TCR beta motif of several highly homologous variants. Clones linked with disease were CD8+ and fairly uncommon in the peripheral blood. Certain motif variants had earlier appeared in reactive arthritis synovial fluid and blood. Matched synovial fluid from ankylosing spondylitis patients was reported to be enriched for disease-linked clones.

The ends lost 3 bases at V and 2 bases at J; junction bases unmatched: 1. The V gene's germline CDR1 is LGHNA and CDR2 YNFKEQ. The CDR3 covers 13 residues. Libraries of TCR beta came from quantitative 5'-RACE with molecular barcodes. TCRdb re-called the 5' RACE reads with MiXCR, one entry per CDR3 protein. The sample records more than 250,000 distinct CDR3 sequences, 8% being singletons. The clonotype was recovered from a male donor with ankylosing spondylitis. Input material: blood, either unsorted or a sorted T cell fraction (not recorded which). V usage is TRBV4-2 and J usage is TRBJ2-7; 7 nucleotides align to TRBD2. The CDR3 loop is CASSQGGTYEQYF. The CDR3 nucleotides read TGTGCCAGCAGCCAGGGAGGGACCTACGAGCAGTACTTC.